Listed here are 21 T cell receptor beta chains from one sample, sequenced in a study of T-cell reconstitution after alpha-beta-depleted transplantation in children. Preparation of the TCRbeta library was carried out with unique molecular identifiers. TCRdb processed the PCR reads anew with MiXCR; each CDR3 protein has one entry. This table holds about 980,000 distinct CDR3 sequences, about 30% found once. Here the sequenced sample was PBMCs, mostly from graft donor cells, taken 360 days after TCRalphabeta/CD19-depleted stem cell transplant. These receptors all stem from a boy under two years old who had a stem cell transplant for SCID, so the T cells may come from the graft donor.

The chain couples TRBV19 to TRBJ1-3; D is unclear. Looked up from germline, CDR1 is LNHDA and CDR2 is SQIVND (reference sequence). The CDR3 runs 15 residues. Trimming pared 2 bases from V and 9 bases from J, leaving 17 bases between. CDR3 bases: TGTGCCAGTAGTATAAGTGGAACCTCTCATGCCACCATATATTTT. It translates to CASSISGTSHATIYF.

The gene calls are TRBV9 and TRBJ2-2, with D perhaps TRBD1 (5 bases). The CDR3 runs 16 residues. The V gene's germline CDR1 is SGDLS and CDR2 YYNGEE. The V end was cut by 4 bases, the J end by 3 bases, with 16 bases between. CDR3 bases: TGTGCCAGCAGCAAAGAGGCAGGGCGGTACACCGGGGAGCTGTTTTTT. It codes for CASSKEAGRYTGELFF.

This clonotype came up a few times. V gene TRBV18 combines with J gene TRBJ2-7; TRBD1 agrees at 7 bases. In germline, CDR1 is KGHSH, CDR2 LQKENI. V dropped 3 bases and J dropped 3; count of bases not matched to a gene: 2. This CDR3 is built from 13 residues. The CDR3 region has the DNA TGTGCCAGCTCACCGAACAGGGGCTACGAGCAGTACTTC. Amino acid sequence: CASSPNRGYEQYF.

The rearrangement links TRBV4-2 to TRBJ1-2; D remains unclear. This CDR3 is built from 15 residues. The V end lost 1 base, the J end lost 2 bases, and 11 bases lay between the germline ends. CDR1 is LGHNA and CDR2 is YNFKEQ in the germline V gene. CDR3 sequence reads: CASSQAQSLNYGYTF. CDR3 nucleotide sequence: TGTGCCAGCAGCCAAGCCCAAAGCCTGAACTATGGCTACACCTTC.

This clonotype has only one observation. The J gene is TRBJ2-1, the V gene TRBV11-1, with 9 bases aligning to TRBD2. The CDR3 spans 18 residues. Germline assignment: CDR1 SGHAT and CDR2 FQDESV (reference sequence). V lost 2 bases and J lost 0; bases outside the gene matches: 8. In DNA, the CDR3 is TGTGCCAGCAGCTTATATAAACTAGCGGGCAGCTCCTACAATGAGCAGTTCTTC. Its protein is CASSLYKLAGSSYNEQFF.

This clonotype showed up just a few times. J is TRBJ1-1 and V is TRBV29-1, with TRBD1 matching 7 bases. Germline trimming cut 7 bases from V and 2 bases from J; bases unmatched to any gene: 10. Looked up from germline, CDR1 is SQVTM and CDR2 is ANQGSEA. The CDR3 length is 14 residues. The chain's CDR3 is CSARRGLGNTEAFF. Here the CDR3 DNA reads TGCAGCGCCCGCAGGGGGTTAGGCAACACTGAAGCTTTCTTT.

The chain is built from TRBV20-1 and TRBJ1-4; D ambiguous. V lost 0 bases and J 7 bases, leaving 15 bases between the germline ends. CDR1 is DFQATT and CDR2 is SNEGSKA in the germline V gene (reference sequence). This CDR3 comprises 15 residues. In DNA form, the CDR3 reads TGCAGTGCTAGAGAAGCGATTGACGCCTCTGAAAAACTGTTTTTT. It encodes CSAREAIDASEKLFF.

Points on this clonotype: A read error may account for a junction end that differs from germline. V gene TRBV11-2 combines with J gene TRBJ1-1; no definite D call. Germline CDR1 and CDR2: SGHAT and FQNNGV. The CDR3 spans 13 residues. CDR3 sequence: CASRLVLNTEAFF. In DNA, the CDR3 is TGTGCCAGCAGATTAGTCCTCAACACTGAAGCTTTCTTT.

This sequence joins TRBV5-6 and TRBJ2-7; 9 bases match TRBD1. CDR1 and CDR2 (germline): SGHDT, YYEEEE. CDR3 size: 13 residues. V dropped 7 bases and J dropped 5; count of bases not matched to a gene: 7. The CDR3 reads CASGRTGADEQYF. The CDR3, as DNA: TGTGCCAGCGGACGGACAGGGGCGGACGAGCAGTACTTC.

The rearrangement links TRBV20-1 to TRBJ1-2; 10 bases fit TRBD1. The V gene end was trimmed by 0 bases and the J gene end by 4 bases; junction bases not matched to a gene: 2. Looked up from germline, CDR1 is DFQATT and CDR2 is SNEGSKA (reference sequence). The CDR3 sequence is 14 residues long. The CDR3 DNA follows: TGCAGTGCTAGAGAGACAGGGGGCATCTATGGCTACACCTTC. Protein sequence: CSARETGGIYGYTF.

This clonotype appeared a few times. The genes are TRBV20-1 and TRBJ2-1; D may be TRBD1 (6 bases). Looked up from germline, CDR1 is DFQATT and CDR2 is SNEGSKA (reference sequence). The V end lost 3 bases, the J end lost 0 bases, and 12 bases lay between the germline ends. The CDR3 length is 15 residues. This CDR3 reads CSARETGPSYNEQFF. Here the CDR3 DNA reads TGCAGTGCTAGGGAAACAGGGCCCTCCTACAATGAGCAGTTCTTC.

This sequence joins TRBV12-3 or TRBV12-4 and TRBJ2-2, with D possibly being TRBD1 (8 bases). The CDR3 loop spans 16 amino acids. V lost 2 bases, J lost 4 bases, and 14 bases lay in between. CDR3 residues: CASSLRGGQATGELFF. Here the CDR3 DNA reads TGTGCCAGCAGTTTACGCGGGGGACAGGCCACCGGGGAGCTGTTTTTT.

The sample holds a few counts of this clonotype. This chain joins TRBV5-6 and TRBJ2-7, with 7 nucleotides matching TRBD2. With 4 bases clipped from V and 1 base from J, the junction kept 20 bases outside the gene matches. CDR3 size: 19 residues. The germline gives CDR1 SGHDT, CDR2 YYEEEE. The CDR3 loop is CASSREVALLGMRSYEQYF. CDR3 DNA: TGTGCCAGCAGCCGGGAGGTAGCCCTTCTTGGCATGAGATCCTACGAGCAGTACTTC.

The CDR3 here is CASSLVFRAYEQYF. The CDR3 DNA follows: TGTGCCAGCAGTTTGGTATTCAGGGCCTACGAGCAGTACTTC. The chain has TRBV27 and TRBJ2-7; possibly TRBD1 for D (5 bases). V gave up 3 bases and J gave up 2 bases, with 11 bases separating them. Germline lookup yields CDR1 MNHEY and CDR2 SMNVEV (reference sequence). The CDR3 spans 14 residues.

J is TRBJ2-3 and V is TRBV5-1, with D perhaps matching TRBD1 (6 bases). V was cut by 4 bases and J by 0 bases, with 18 bases left in between. This CDR3 is 17 amino acids long. Germline values: CDR1 SGHRS, CDR2 YFSETQ. The DNA of the CDR3 is TGCGCCAGCAGCCCTAAGACAGGCGGTCCTAGCACAGATACGCAGTATTTT. Its translation: CASSPKTGGPSTDTQYF.

The chain is built from TRBV4-1 and TRBJ2-5, with D tentatively TRBD1 (6 bases). Trimming shortened V by 0 bases and J by 5 bases, and 19 bases separated the two germline ends. The CDR3 consists of 17 residues. In germline, CDR1 is MGHRA, CDR2 YSYEKL. The CDR3 DNA reads TGCGCCAGCAGCCAAGATTTGCAGAGGGGGATAAGGGAGACCCAGTACTTC. This codes for CASSQDLQRGIRETQYF.

Points on this clonotype: Since a much larger clone is just one base distant, this may be a read error. This sequence joins TRBV5-5 and TRBJ2-7; D not certain. The germline V gene has CDR1 SGHKS and CDR2 YYEKEE (reference sequence). V was shortened by 0 bases and J by 3 bases, with 7 bases between the two germline ends. CDR3 size: 13 residues. The CDR3 bases are TGTGCCAGCAGCTTGGTGGAGAACTACGAGCAGTACTTC. Translated: CASSLVENYEQYF.

The chain carries TRBV10-3 and TRBJ2-2; TRBD1 agrees at 7 bases. CDR1 ENHRY and CDR2 SYGVKD come from the germline V gene. V lost 10 bases, J lost 4 bases, and 9 bases stayed unmatched. CDR3 length equals 14 residues. CDR3 region: CATRTGVGTGELFF. CDR3 sequence (DNA): TGTGCCACCAGAACAGGGGTTGGCACCGGGGAGCTGTTTTTT.

This rearrangement joins TRBV7-6 to TRBJ2-2; D unclear. This CDR3 is built from 15 residues. V was clipped by 2 bases and J by 0 bases, with 7 bases between them. CDR1 is SGHVS and CDR2 is FNYEAQ in the germline V gene. CDR3 region: CASSLITPNTGELFF. The CDR3 DNA reads as TGTGCCAGCAGCTTAATTACCCCGAACACCGGGGAGCTGTTTTTT.

The rearrangement links TRBV5-2 to TRBJ2-5; the table's D call TRBD1 went unverified against the DNA. TRBV5-2 constitutes a pseudogene. The CDR3 contains 13 residues. The CDR3 protein is CAMSPGDLVTQYF. The CDR3, as DNA: TGTGCCATGAGCCCTGGGGACCTTGTGACCCAGTACTTC.

This clonotype was seen a handful of times. This chain connects TRBV11-2 to TRBJ1-4; no firm D call. The CDR3 is made up of 12 amino acids. V dropped 0 bases and J dropped 8 bases, with 4 bases sitting between them. CDR1 is SGHAT and CDR2 is FQNNGV in the germline V gene. The CDR3 DNA follows: TGTGCCAGCAGCTTAGATCTGGAAAAACTGTTTTTT. Translation gives CASSLDLEKLFF.